The 13 T cell receptor beta chains given below trace back to one sample, sequenced in a study of regulatory T cells in long-lasting Graves disease. The authors built TCR beta libraries using iRepertoire HTBI primers and Arm-PCR of CDR3 regions. A single record per CDR3 protein comes from TCRdb applying MiXCR to the multiplex PCR reads. The sample consists of approximately 350,000 distinct CDR3 sequences, 15% to 20% of them appearing once. Time point defined: newly diagnosed GD, antithyroid drugs for less than 3 months. Making the TCR library involved RNA that had been extracted from PBMCs. The sample also formed part of further work on T cells in Graves' hyperthyroidism and ophthalmopathy.

Sequenced material: peripheral blood mononuclear cells (PBMCs), taken at new diagnosis, from a patient treated with antithyroid drugs. The receptors here all came from a young woman with Graves disease.

J is TRBJ2-7 and V is TRBV7-3; D gene uncertain. CDR3 length equals 15 residues. Trimming removed 1 base from V and 3 bases from J, with 13 bases in between. Germline V CDR1 and CDR2: SGHTA, FQGTGA. The CDR3 DNA reads TGTGCCAGCAGCTTAAATGGGATAGGTTTCTACGAGCAGTACTTC. It codes for CASSLNGIGFYEQYF.

CDR3 protein: CATSFPGCTDTQYF. The CDR3, as DNA: TGTGCCACCAGTTTCCCCGGCTGCACAGATACGCAGTATTTT. The chain links TRBV24-1 to TRBJ2-3; D is unclear. The V gene's germline CDR1 is KGHDR and CDR2 SFDVKD. This CDR3 comprises 14 residues. Deletions cut 6 bases from V and 1 base from J, with 10 bases between.

The V and J genes are TRBV27 and TRBJ2-6; a weak D match, TRBD1 (5 bases). With 3 bases removed from V and 2 bases from J, the gap between germline ends came to 8 bases. CDR1 is MNHEY and CDR2 is SMNVEV in the germline V gene (reference sequence). CDR3 length equals 15 residues. CDR3 amino acids: CASSFADTGANVLTF. CDR3 coding DNA: TGTGCCAGCAGTTTTGCGGACACTGGGGCCAACGTCCTGACTTTC.

Only a few counts were recorded for this clonotype. In DNA form, the CDR3 reads TGTGCCAGCAGTTTTTCAGTTCAGGGCGGCTACACCTTC. Encoded protein: CASSFSVQGGYTF. The chain joins TRBV27 to TRBJ1-2; TRBD1 might be the D (5 bases). The CDR3 loop spans 13 amino acids. The germline V gene encodes CDR1 MNHEY and CDR2 SMNVEV (reference sequence). Trimming removed 3 bases at V and 8 bases at J, with 13 bases between.

Comment on this clonotype: A far larger clone is one base from this, pointing to a likely read error. This chain uses TRBV11-2 with TRBJ2-5; 9 positions match TRBD2. The DNA matches TRBJ2-1 better at its end, which makes the J call doubtful. CDR3 length: 16 residues. Germline V gene data show CDR1 as SGHAT and CDR2 as FQNNGV. The CDR3 sequence: CASRSPGLAGRNEQFF. CDR3 nucleotide sequence: TGTGCCAGCAGATCCCCAGGGCTAGCGGGAAGGAATGAGCAGTTCTTC.

In its sample, this clonotype was seen many times. V gene TRBV15 combines with J gene TRBJ1-4; 8 nucleotides match TRBD1. V lost 0 bases to trimming and J lost 7 bases; unmatched junction nucleotides: 7. CDR1 LNHNV and CDR2 YYDKDF come from the germline V gene (reference sequence). The CDR3 length is 16 residues. CDR3 amino acids: CATSRESGTGSEKLFF. CDR3 DNA sequence: TGTGCCACCAGCAGAGAGTCCGGGACAGGAAGTGAAAAACTGTTTTTT. Filled out from reference TRBV15 and TRBJ1-4, the complete variable domain reads DAMVIQNPRYQVTQFGKPVTLSCSQTLNHNVMYWYQQKSSQAPKLLFHYYDKDFNNEADTPDNFQSRRPNTSFCFLDIRSPGLGDTAMYLCATSRESGTGSEKLFFGSGTQLSVL.

This clonotype was seen more than once but under ten times. The rearrangement uses TRBV6-1 and TRBJ2-1; the D is unclear. Trimming cost V 8 bases and J 4 bases, with 18 bases left between them. Germline V lookup: CDR1 MNHNS, CDR2 SASEGT. The CDR3 totals 15 residues. The CDR3 reads CASWSQWNAYNEQFF. The DNA of the CDR3 is TGTGCCAGCTGGAGTCAGTGGAACGCATACAATGAGCAGTTCTTC.

V is TRBV2 and J is TRBJ1-5; possible D gene TRBD1, 5 bases. Trimming took off 6 bases at V and 2 bases at J, with 11 bases between the two ends. Germline V gene lookup returns CDR1 SNHLY and CDR2 FYNNEI. CDR3 length equals 14 residues. This CDR3 is CASSLSQGNQPQHF. CDR3 bases: TGTGCCAGCAGCTTATCACAGGGCAATCAGCCCCAGCATTTT.

This clonotype was found many times. This chain links TRBV2 with TRBJ2-3; 7 nucleotides align to TRBD1. The CDR3 has 14 residues. Losses at the gene ends were 11 bases for V and 4 bases for J; bases not matched to a gene: 12. Looked up from germline, CDR1 is SNHLY and CDR2 is FYNNEI. Here the CDR3 DNA reads TGTGCCTCTACCATTGAAGGGGGCCCAGATACGCAGTATTTT. Protein: CASTIEGGPDTQYF.

This clonotype was counted ten times or more. The V call is TRBV29-1, the J call TRBJ1-5, with TRBD1 matching 9 bases. Germline V gives CDR1 SQVTM, CDR2 ANQGSEA. The V gene end was trimmed by 4 bases and the J gene end by 4 bases; junction bases not matched to a gene: 8. The CDR3 spans 15 residues. The CDR3 sequence: CSVAIDRGGNQPQHF. The CDR3 region has the DNA TGCAGCGTTGCGATCGACAGGGGGGGAAATCAGCCCCAGCATTTT.

As concerns this clonotype: A much larger clonotype is one base distant, so this may be a read error. The CDR3 region has the DNA TGTGCCAACAGCCAAGGTGTGGGGGGCTACGAGCAGTACTTC. This sequence encodes CANSQGVGGYEQYF. This chain connects TRBV3-1 to TRBJ2-7, with TRBD2 as a possible D gene (6 bases). This CDR3 comprises 14 residues. The germline gives CDR1 LGHDT, CDR2 YNNKEL (reference sequence).

At least ten counts were recorded for this clonotype. CDR3 in amino acids: CSARRQGGSGRTDTQYF. DNA for the CDR3: TGCAGTGCTAGAAGACAGGGGGGTAGCGGGAGAACAGATACGCAGTATTTT. This chain links TRBV20-1 with TRBJ2-3; D is perhaps TRBD1 or TRBD2 (9 bases each). Germline loops: CDR1 DFQATT, CDR2 SNEGSKA (reference sequence). The CDR3 covers 17 residues. V shed 2 bases and J shed 3 bases, with 21 bases lying between them.

This clonotype was found many times. This chain uses TRBV20-1 with TRBJ2-1; either TRBD1 or TRBD2 may fit D (9 bases each). This CDR3 is 15 amino acids long. Germline CDR1 reads DFQATT; CDR2 reads SNEGSKA (reference sequence). V was trimmed by 6 bases and J by 6 bases, leaving 21 bases between them. CDR3 in DNA: TGCAGTGCCGGGGACAGGGTAGCGGGAGTCAATGAGCAGTTCTTC. Translation gives CSAGDRVAGVNEQFF.